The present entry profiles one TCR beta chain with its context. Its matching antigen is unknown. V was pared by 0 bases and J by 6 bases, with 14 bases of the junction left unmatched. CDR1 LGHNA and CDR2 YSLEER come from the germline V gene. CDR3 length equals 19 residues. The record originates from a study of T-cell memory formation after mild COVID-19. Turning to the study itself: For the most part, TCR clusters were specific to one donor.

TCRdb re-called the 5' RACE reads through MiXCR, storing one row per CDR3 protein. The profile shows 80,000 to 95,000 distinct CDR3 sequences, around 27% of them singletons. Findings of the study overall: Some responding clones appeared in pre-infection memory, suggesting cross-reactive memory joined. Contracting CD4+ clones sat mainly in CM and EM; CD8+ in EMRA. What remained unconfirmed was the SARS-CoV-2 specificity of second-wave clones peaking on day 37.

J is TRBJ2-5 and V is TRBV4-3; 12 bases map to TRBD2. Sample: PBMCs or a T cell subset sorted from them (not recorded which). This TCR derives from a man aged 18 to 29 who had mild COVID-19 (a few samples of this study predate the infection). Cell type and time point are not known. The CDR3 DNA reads TGCGCCAGCAGCCAAGAGCGATCTAGCGGGGGGGTCGTCGAGAAGACCCAGTACTTC. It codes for CASSQERSSGGVVEKTQYF.